This TCR beta chain came from a study of a mutant IDH1 vaccine in newly diagnosed glioma. Study-level background: Patients came in for eight vaccinations, in weeks 1, 3, 5, 7, 11, 15, 19 and 23. Vaccines began 4-6 weeks after radiotherapy alone, or with temozolomide cycles. Standard pretreatment was either radiotherapy, temozolomide, or, for most, radiochemotherapy with temozolomide.

The germline V gene encodes CDR1 SGHTA and CDR2 FQGTGA. J lost 9 bases, V lost 2 bases, and 0 bases had no gene match. The CDR3 has 11 residues. The time point was: week 11, during vaccination. Each dose delivered 300 ug of mutant IDH1 20-mer peptide subcutaneously with imiquimod. Regarding this clone: Its antigen is not known.

Whole-study results and caveats: It was over 85% of patients that developed vaccine-induced immune responses.

The data were produced by immunoSEQ multiplex PCR, yet TCRdb's version contains in-frame clones alone and is incomplete. The profile shows some 40,000 clones, 80% of them singletons. This rearrangement joins TRBV7-3 to TRBJ2-5; 7 bases fit TRBD2. This clonotype was obtained from a woman in her twenties or thirties with glioma. Some clones in this sample may be carry-over from other donors' samples. The sample in question was peripheral blood mononuclear cells (PBMCs), obtained from a glioma patient whose treatment included an IDH1 peptide vaccine. Here the CDR3 reads CASSLGGAQYF. The CDR3, as DNA: TGTGCCAGCAGCTTAGGGGGGGCCCAGTACTTC.